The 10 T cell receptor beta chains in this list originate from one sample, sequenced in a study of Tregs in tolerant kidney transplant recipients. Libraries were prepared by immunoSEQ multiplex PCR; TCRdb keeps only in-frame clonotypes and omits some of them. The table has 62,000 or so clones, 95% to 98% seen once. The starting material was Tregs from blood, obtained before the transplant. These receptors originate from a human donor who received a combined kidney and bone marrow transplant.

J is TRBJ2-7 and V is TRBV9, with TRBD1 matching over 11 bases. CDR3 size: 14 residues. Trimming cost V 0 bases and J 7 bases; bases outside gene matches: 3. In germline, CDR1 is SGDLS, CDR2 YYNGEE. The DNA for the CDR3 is TGTGCCAGCAGCGTAGGAGGGACAGGGGGGGAGCAGTACTTC. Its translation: CASSVGGTGGEQYF.

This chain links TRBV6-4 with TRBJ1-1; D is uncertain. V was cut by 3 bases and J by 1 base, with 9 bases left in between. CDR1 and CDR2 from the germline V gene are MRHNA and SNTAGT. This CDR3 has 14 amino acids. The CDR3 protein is CASSESYRNTEAFF. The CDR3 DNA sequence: TGTGCCAGCAGTGAATCATACAGGAACACTGAAGCTTTCTTT.

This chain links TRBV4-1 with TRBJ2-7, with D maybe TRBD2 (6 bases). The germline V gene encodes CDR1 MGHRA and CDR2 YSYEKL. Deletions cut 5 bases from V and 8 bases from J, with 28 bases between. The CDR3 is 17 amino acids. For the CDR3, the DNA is TGCGCCAGCAGCTTAAGGGGAGAGGGACTTCTAGGATTGAAGCAGTACTTC. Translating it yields CASSLRGEGLLGLKQYF.

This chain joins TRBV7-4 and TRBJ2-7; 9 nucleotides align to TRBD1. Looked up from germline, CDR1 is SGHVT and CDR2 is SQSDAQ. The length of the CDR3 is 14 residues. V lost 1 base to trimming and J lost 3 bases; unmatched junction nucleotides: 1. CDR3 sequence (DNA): TGTGCCAGCAGCTTAGGACAGGGGGTCTACGAGCAGTACTTC. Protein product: CASSLGQGVYEQYF.

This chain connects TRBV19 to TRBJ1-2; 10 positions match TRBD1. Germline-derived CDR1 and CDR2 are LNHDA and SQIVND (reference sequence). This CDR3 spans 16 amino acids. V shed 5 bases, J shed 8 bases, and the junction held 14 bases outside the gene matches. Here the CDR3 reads CASSSTPDRGRRGYTF. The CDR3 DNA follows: TGTGCCAGTAGTTCCACCCCAGACAGGGGGCGTAGAGGCTACACCTTC.

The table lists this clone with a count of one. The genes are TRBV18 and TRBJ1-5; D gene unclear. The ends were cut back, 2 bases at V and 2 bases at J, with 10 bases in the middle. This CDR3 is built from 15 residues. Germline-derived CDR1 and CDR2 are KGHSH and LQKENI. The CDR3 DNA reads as TGTGCCAGCTCACCAATGGCGGAGGGCAATCAGCCCCAGCATTTT. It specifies CASSPMAEGNQPQHF.

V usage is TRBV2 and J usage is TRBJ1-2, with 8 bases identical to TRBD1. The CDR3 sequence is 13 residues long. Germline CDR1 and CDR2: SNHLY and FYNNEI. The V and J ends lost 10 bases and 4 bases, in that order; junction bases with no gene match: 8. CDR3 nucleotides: TGTGCCATCCTCCGGGACAGGACCTATGGCTACACCTTC. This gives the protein CAILRDRTYGYTF. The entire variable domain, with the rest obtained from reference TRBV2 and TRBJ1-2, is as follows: EPEVTQTPSHQVTQMGQEVILRCVPISNHLYFYWYRQILGQKVEFLVSFYNNEISEKSEIFDDQFSVERPDGSNFTLKIRSTKLEDSAMYFCAILRDRTYGYTFGSGTRLTVV.

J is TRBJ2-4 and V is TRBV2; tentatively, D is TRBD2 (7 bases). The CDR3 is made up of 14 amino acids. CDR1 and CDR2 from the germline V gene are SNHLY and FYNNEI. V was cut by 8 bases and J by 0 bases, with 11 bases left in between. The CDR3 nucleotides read TGTGCCAGCCGGAGGGGGGGAGCCAAAAACATTCAGTACTTC. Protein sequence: CASRRGGAKNIQYF.

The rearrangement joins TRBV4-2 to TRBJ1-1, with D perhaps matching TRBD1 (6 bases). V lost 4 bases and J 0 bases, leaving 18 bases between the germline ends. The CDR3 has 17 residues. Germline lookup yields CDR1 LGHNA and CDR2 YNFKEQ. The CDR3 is CASSLPRGGAMNTEAFF. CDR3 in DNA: TGTGCCAGCAGCCTCCCGAGGGGGGGTGCTATGAACACTGAAGCTTTCTTT.

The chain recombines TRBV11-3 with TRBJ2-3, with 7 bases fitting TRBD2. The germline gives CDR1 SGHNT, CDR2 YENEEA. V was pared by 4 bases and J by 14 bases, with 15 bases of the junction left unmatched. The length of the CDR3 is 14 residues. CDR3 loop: CASSSGRGEPQLYF. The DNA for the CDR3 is TGTGCCAGCAGCTCTGGACGGGGGGAGCCTCAGCTGTATTTT.